The rows below give T cell receptor beta chains drawn from one sample of a study of cytomegalovirus exposure and HLA in healthy donors. Method: immunoSEQ multiplex PCR; TCRdb's copy keeps in-frame clones and lacks some. The sample lists around 90,000 clones; about 80% were seen once. Sequences were obtained from PBMCs. These receptors came from a young man in good health and CMV-seronegative. Each CDR3 is given with its conserved first and last residue. The order of the fields is J gene, D gene, V gene, clone size, CDR3 protein, CDR3 DNA. D genes are given only for firm matches. Where a row states a size, it is once, few, many or the class of an expanded clone; other rows omit it.

TRBJ2-3 TRBD2 TRBV6-4 . CASSDTAGGFSDTQYF TGTGCCAGCAGTGACACAGCGGGGGGGTTTTCAGATACGCAGTATTTT
TRBJ2-2 TRBD2 TRBV11-3 few CASSLSLAGRTGELFF TGTGCCAGCAGCTTATCACTAGCGGGGAGAACCGGGGAGCTGTTTTTT
TRBJ2-7 . TRBV27 . CASSLRGGSTYEQYF TGTGCCAGCAGTTTAAGGGGAGGATCGACCTACGAGCAGTACTTC
TRBJ2-3 . TRBV7-9 . CASRGSGITDTQYF TGTGCCAGCAGAGGTTCGGGTATCACAGATACGCAGTATTTT
TRBJ2-7 . TRBV5-1 . CASSLSRGNEQYF TGCGCCAGCAGCTTATCGCGCGGGAACGAGCAGTACTTC
TRBJ2-7 TRBD1 TRBV5-1 once CASSLRQGASEQYF TGCGCCAGCAGCTTGAGACAGGGGGCCAGCGAGCAGTACTTC
TRBJ2-5 TRBD1 TRBV7-2 few CASSYGTVWYF TGTGCCAGCAGCTACGGGACAGTTTGGTACTTC
TRBJ2-1 . TRBV10-2 . CASRSPGSLKFF TGCGCCAGCAGGAGTCCGGGATCTCTAAAGTTCTTC
TRBJ1-1 . TRBV30 . CAWGNPGTEAFF TGTGCCTGGGGGAATCCGGGGACTGAAGCTTTCTTT
TRBJ1-1 . TRBV9 . CASNFGGNTEAFF TGTGCCAGCAACTTCGGGGGGAACACTGAAGCTTTCTTT
TRBJ2-5 TRBD1 TRBV7-2 . CASSFGDRAQETQYF TGTGCCAGCAGCTTTGGGGACAGGGCCCAAGAGACCCAGTACTTC
TRBJ2-7 TRBD1 TRBV18 . CASSSGQEPYEQYF TGTGCCAGCTCATCAGGACAGGAACCCTACGAGCAGTACTTC
TRBJ2-5 TRBD2 TRBV11-2 . CASSFHTGLGNQETQYF TGTGCCAGCAGTTTTCACACGGGACTAGGGAACCAAGAGACCCAGTACTTC
TRBJ1-1 . TRBV14 . CASSQGNSGAFF TGTGCCAGCAGCCAAGGAAATTCAGGAGCTTTCTTT
TRBJ1-4 . TRBV2 . CASSAEGEKLFF TGTGCCAGCAGTGCGGAGGGGGAAAAACTGTTTTTT
TRBJ2-5 . TRBV5-4 . CASSLDEETQYF TGTGCCAGCAGCTTGGACGAGGAGACCCAGTACTTC
TRBJ1-3 . TRBV11-2 . CASSPLEGRGNTIYF TGTGCCAGCAGCCCATTGGAGGGCCGAGGAAACACCATATATTTT
TRBJ2-7 TRBD2 TRBV14 . CASSQELAGPQGQYF TGTGCCAGCAGCCAAGAGTTAGCGGGTCCCCAAGGGCAGTACTTC
TRBJ2-1 TRBD1 TRBV6-5 once CASSYGEQGYNEQFF TGTGCCAGCAGTTATGGGGAACAGGGGTACAATGAGCAGTTCTTC
TRBJ2-7 TRBD1 TRBV20-1 . CSARDAGGEYF TGCAGTGCTAGAGATGCAGGGGGCGAGTACTTC
TRBJ2-1 TRBD1 TRBV5-6 . CASTPRDRHYNEQFF TGTGCCAGCACCCCAAGGGACAGGCACTACAATGAGCAGTTCTTC
TRBJ2-5 . TRBV19 . CASSSWGLTEQETQYF TGTGCCAGTTCCTCATGGGGACTTACGGAACAAGAGACCCAGTACTTC
TRBJ1-5 TRBD1 TRBV28 . CASSLISGGRLVLEPQHF TGTGCCAGCAGCCTAATTTCAGGGGGAAGATTAGTCTTGGAGCCCCAGCATTTT
TRBJ1-1 . TRBV5-4 . CASSLIDSNTEAFF TGTGCCAGCAGCTTGATTGACAGCAACACTGAAGCTTTCTTT
TRBJ1-5 . TRBV5-6 . CASSLFLSNQPQHF TGTGCCAGCAGCTTGTTTCTTAGCAATCAGCCCCAGCATTTT
TRBJ2-1 . TRBV27 . CASRQGHNEQFF TGTGCCAGCAGACAGGGACACAATGAGCAGTTCTTC
TRBJ1-5 TRBD1 TRBV4-1 . CASSHDYDRADSNQPQHF TGCGCCAGCAGCCACGACTATGACAGGGCCGATAGCAATCAGCCCCAGCATTTT
TRBJ2-3 . TRBV7-8 . CASIFGGVGGSTDTQYF TGTGCCAGCATTTTCGGCGGGGTGGGGGGTAGCACAGATACGCAGTATTTT
TRBJ1-1 . TRBV20-1 . CSAERNTEAFF TGCAGTGCTGAGAGGAACACTGAAGCTTTCTTT